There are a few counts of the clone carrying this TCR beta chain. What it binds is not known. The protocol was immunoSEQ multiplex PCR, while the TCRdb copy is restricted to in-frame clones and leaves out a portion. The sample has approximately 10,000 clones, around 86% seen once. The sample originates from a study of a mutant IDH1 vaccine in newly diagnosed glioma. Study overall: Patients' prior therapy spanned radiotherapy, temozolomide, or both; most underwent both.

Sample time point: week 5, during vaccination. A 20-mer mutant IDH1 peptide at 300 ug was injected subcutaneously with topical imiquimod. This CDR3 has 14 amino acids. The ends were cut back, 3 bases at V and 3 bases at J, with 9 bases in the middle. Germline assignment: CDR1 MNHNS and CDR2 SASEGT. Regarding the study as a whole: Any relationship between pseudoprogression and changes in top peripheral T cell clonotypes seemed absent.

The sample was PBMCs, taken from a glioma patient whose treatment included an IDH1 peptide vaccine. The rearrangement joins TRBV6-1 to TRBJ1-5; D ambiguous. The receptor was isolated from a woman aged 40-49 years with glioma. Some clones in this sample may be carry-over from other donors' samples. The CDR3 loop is CASSDADFNQPQHF. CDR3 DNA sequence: TGTGCCAGCAGTGACGCCGATTTCAATCAGCCCCAGCATTTT.